The 7 T cell receptor beta chains listed next were all sequenced from one sample in a study of T-cell memory formation after mild COVID-19 (dated by TCRdb to about 2021). The protocol used for the library was 5' RACE. TCRdb shows the sequencer as Illumina NovaSeq 6000. The public reads were reprocessed in TCRdb via fastp at Q25 and MiXCR, keeping in-frame beta chains. Rows matching on CDR3 protein sequence are summarized as one entry with the most common DNA and genes. For this sample there are tens of thousands of distinct CDR3 sequences; about 23% appear just once. The ten largest make up roughly 40% of the sample. Material for sequencing was PBMCs or a T cell subset sorted from them (not recorded which). Receptor source: a man between 18 and 35 years old who had mild COVID-19 (a few samples of this study predate the infection). The sample titles of this study are shuffled in the database, so cell type and time point are left out; the donor was told from shared clones.

J is TRBJ2-1 and V is TRBV9; 15 bases line up with TRBD2. This CDR3 is 17 amino acids long. CDR1 SGDLS and CDR2 YYNGEE come from the germline V gene. The J segment lost 9 bases and the V segment lost 0 bases, leaving 7 bases of the junction unmatched. CDR3 bases: TGTGCCAGCAGCGTAGAGCGGACTAGCGGGGGGGTAGGTGAGCAGTTCTTC. It translates to CASSVERTSGGVGEQFF. Full variable domain (outside the CDR3, taken from reference TRBV9 and TRBJ2-1): DSGVTQTPKHLITATGQRVTLRCSPRSGDLSVYWYQQSLDQGLQFLIQYYNGEERAKGNILERFSAQQFPDLHSELNLSSLELGDSALYFCASSVERTSGGVGEQFFGPGTRLTVL.

CDR3 protein: CASSRSLNTEAFF. The DNA of the CDR3 is TGTGCCAGCAGCCGAAGTTTGAACACTGAAGCTTTCTTT. This chain connects TRBV11-3 to TRBJ1-1; D is unclear. Germline CDR1 SGHNT, CDR2 YENEEA. The CDR3 covers 13 residues. The ends were cut back, 5 bases at V and 0 bases at J, with 7 bases in the middle.

This chain links TRBV12-3 or TRBV12-4 with TRBJ1-1; no clear D gene. This CDR3 comprises 14 residues. The germline V and J ends were trimmed by 1 base and 7 bases, with 13 bases remaining between them. As DNA, the CDR3 is TGTGCCAGCAGTTTAGGCGCCCCGTCGGGTGAAGCTTTCTTT. Protein sequence: CASSLGAPSGEAFF.

In this sample, this clonotype turned up a few times. The chain joins TRBV11-2 to TRBJ2-1; D not certain. The V and J ends lost 8 bases and 5 bases respectively, with 19 bases between them. Germline V gives CDR1 SGHAT, CDR2 FQNNGV. This CDR3 contains 15 residues. The CDR3 DNA reads TGTGCCAGCTCCTGGACGGGTGGTGTGAACAATGAGCAGTTCTTC. It specifies CASSWTGGVNNEQFF.

This clonotype came up a few times. The rearrangement uses TRBV20-1 and TRBJ2-7; no definite D call. Trimming took off 3 bases at V and 0 bases at J, with 9 bases between the two ends. The CDR3 consists of 13 residues. In germline, CDR1 is DFQATT, CDR2 SNEGSKA (reference sequence). For the CDR3, the DNA is TGCAGTGCTAGGGTACTTTACTCCTACGAGCAGTACTTC. It translates to CSARVLYSYEQYF.

This clonotype was counted only a few times. The genes are TRBV11-2 and TRBJ2-1, with TRBD2 matching 8 bases. V trimming: 5 bases; J trimming: 8 bases; junction bases outside the gene matches: 14. The CDR3 covers 16 residues. CDR1 is SGHAT, CDR2 FQNNGV, per germline. The CDR3 DNA sequence: TGTGCCAGCAGCCAAAGGCCCGGGGGGGCCTTGGATGAGCAGTTCTTC. Its translation is CASSQRPGGALDEQFF.

This CDR3 is CASSESRTGDYEQYF. CDR3 DNA: TGCGCCAGCAGTGAGTCGAGAACAGGGGACTACGAGCAGTACTTC. The chain employs TRBV10-1 and TRBJ2-7, with 7 bases fitting TRBD1. Germline CDR1 WNHNN, CDR2 SYGVQD (reference sequence). V lost 0 bases to trimming and J lost 3 bases; unmatched junction nucleotides: 5. The CDR3 is 15 amino acids.